This note documents a single T cell receptor beta chain sequence. What it binds is unknown. The V end lost 3 bases, the J end lost 1 base, and 16 bases lay between the germline ends. Germline lookup yields CDR1 GTSNPN and CDR2 SVGIG (reference sequence). The CDR3 is made up of 15 amino acids. The entry originates in a study of cytomegalovirus exposure and HLA in healthy donors. Study overall: Among over 350 genotyped donors, around 81% fell in the Caucasian-associated ancestry cluster.

The PCR made use of 60 Vbeta and 13 Jbeta primers. The protocol was immunoSEQ multiplex PCR, while the TCRdb copy is restricted to in-frame clones and leaves out a portion. The data contain around 230,000 clones, around 80% of them singletons. Study-level findings and limits: For presence/absence analyses, sequencing depth was assumed to be roughly uniform across donors.

The chain carries TRBV30 and TRBJ2-7, with a weak D call TRBD1 (5 bases). The sequence came from a boy aged 10-17 years in good health and CMV-seronegative. The specimen sequenced was PBMCs. The CDR3 loop is CAWRNQRTRSYEQYF. CDR3 in DNA: TGTGCCTGGAGAAACCAGAGGACAAGGTCCTACGAGCAGTACTTC.